This paragraph covers one T cell receptor beta chain sequence. The CDR3 runs 14 residues. The germline V and J ends were trimmed by 4 bases and 2 bases, with 11 bases remaining between them. CDR1 and CDR2 from the germline V gene are SEHNR and FQNEAQ (reference sequence). TCRdb's table, derived via immunoSEQ multiplex PCR, lists solely in-frame clones and lacks some. The table shows 100,000 or so clones, with around 90% occurring only once. The record originates from a study of T cell responses to AZD1222 COVID-19 vaccine. This clonotype originated in an adult in good health. The sequences come from peripheral blood, collected on day 0 of AZD1222 vaccination. V is TRBV7-9 and J is TRBJ1-1; D gene unclear. CDR3 coding DNA: TGTGCCAGCAGCTCGGACGGCCACAACACTGAAGCTTTCTTT. This sequence encodes CASSSDGHNTEAFF.